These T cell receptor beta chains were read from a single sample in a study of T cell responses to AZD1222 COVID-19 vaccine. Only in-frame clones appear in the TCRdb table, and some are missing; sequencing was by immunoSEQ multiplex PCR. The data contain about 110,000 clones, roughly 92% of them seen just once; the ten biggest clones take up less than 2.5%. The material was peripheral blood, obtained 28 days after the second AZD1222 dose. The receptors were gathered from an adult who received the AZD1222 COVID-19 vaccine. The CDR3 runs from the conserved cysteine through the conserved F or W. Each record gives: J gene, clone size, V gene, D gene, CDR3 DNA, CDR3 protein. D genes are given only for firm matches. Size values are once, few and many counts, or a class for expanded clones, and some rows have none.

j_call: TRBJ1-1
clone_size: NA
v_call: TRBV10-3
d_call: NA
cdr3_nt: TGTGCCATCAGCACGCTGCGTACCGATCTCGCAACTTTCTTT
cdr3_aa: CAISTLRTDLATFF

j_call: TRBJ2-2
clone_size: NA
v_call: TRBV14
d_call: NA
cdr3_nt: TGTGCCAGCAGCCAAGTGCTCGCCGGGGAGCTGTTTTTT
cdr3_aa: CASSQVLAGELFF

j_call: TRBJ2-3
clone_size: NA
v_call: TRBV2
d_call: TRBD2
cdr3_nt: TGTGCCAGCAGAAGAGCGGGGCGAACAGATACGCAGTATTTT
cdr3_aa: CASRRAGRTDTQYF

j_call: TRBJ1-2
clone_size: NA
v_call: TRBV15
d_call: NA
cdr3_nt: TGTGCCACCAGCGGAGGCTCTTCAAACCGGGGACTTCACAGGCCCCACTATGGCTACACCTTC
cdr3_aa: CATSGGSSNRGLHRPHYGYTF

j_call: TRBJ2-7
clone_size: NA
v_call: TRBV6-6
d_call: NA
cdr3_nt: TGTGCCAGCAGTTACTTGGGGGGCGACTACGAGCAGTACTTC
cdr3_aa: CASSYLGGDYEQYF

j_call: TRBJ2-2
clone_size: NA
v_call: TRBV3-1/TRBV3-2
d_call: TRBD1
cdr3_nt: TGTGCCAGCAGCCACCTCATAGGAGGGACAGGGGTCGCCGGGGAGCTGTTTTTT
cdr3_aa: CASSHLIGGTGVAGELFF

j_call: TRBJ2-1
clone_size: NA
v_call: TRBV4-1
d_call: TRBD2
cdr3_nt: TGCGCCAGCAGCCAAGATAAGGCGCGGGGGTTCTACAATGAGCAGTTCTTC
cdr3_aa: CASSQDKARGFYNEQFF

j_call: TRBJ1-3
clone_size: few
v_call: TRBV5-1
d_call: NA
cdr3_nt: TGCGCCAGCAGCTTGGAAGGTGGAAACACCATATATTTT
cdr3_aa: CASSLEGGNTIYF

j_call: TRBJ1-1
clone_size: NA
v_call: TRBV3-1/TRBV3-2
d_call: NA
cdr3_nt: TGTGCCAGCAGCGACAGGACGACAGGTGAAGCTTTCTTT
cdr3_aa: CASSDRTTGEAFF

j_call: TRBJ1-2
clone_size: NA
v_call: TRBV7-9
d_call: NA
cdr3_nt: TGTGCCAGCAGCTCGACGGGCAATGGCTACACCTTC
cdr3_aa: CASSSTGNGYTF

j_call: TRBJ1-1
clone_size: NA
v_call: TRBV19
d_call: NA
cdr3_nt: TGTGCCAGTAGTATAGGTGCCGTGGGGCGGGGTGAAGCTTTCTTT
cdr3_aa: CASSIGAVGRGEAFF

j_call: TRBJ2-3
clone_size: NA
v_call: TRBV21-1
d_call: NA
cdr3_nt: TGTGCCAGCAGCACCGAGGGGGGGACAGCGCAGTATTTT
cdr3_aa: CASSTEGGTAQYF

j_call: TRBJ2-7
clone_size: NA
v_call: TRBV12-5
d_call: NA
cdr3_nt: TGTGCTAGTGGTATCAATCAGGGCTACGAGCAGTACTTC
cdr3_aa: CASGINQGYEQYF

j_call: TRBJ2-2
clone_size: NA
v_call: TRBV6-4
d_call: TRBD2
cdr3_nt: TGTGCCAGCAGTCCCAGCGGGGGGGAATCCGGGGAGCTGTTTTTT
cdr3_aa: CASSPSGGESGELFF

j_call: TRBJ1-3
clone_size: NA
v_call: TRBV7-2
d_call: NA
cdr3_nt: TGTGCCAGCAGCGCCAGACGGGGTGGCGGAAACACCATATATTTT
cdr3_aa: CASSARRGGGNTIYF

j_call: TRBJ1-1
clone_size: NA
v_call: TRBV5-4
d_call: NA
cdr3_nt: TGTGCCAGCACCTTGGGGTTGGGAGGAGACACTGAAGCTTTCTTT
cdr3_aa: CASTLGLGGDTEAFF

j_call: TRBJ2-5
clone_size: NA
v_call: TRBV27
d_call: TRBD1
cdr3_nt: TGTGCCAGCAGTTTAGGGACAGTGGGGGAGACCCAGTACTTC
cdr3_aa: CASSLGTVGETQYF

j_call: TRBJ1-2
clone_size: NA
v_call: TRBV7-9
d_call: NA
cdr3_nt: TGTGCCAGCAGCCCAGGACAAAGAGGCTACACCTTC
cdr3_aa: CASSPGQRGYTF

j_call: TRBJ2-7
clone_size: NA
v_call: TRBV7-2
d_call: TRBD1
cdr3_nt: TGTGCCAGCAGCCGTGGACAGGGGGCCTACGAGCAGTACTTC
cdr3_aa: CASSRGQGAYEQYF

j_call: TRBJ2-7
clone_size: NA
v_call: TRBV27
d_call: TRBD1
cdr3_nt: TGTGCCAGCAGCAGGACAGGGCCCTACGAGCAGTACTTC
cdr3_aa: CASSRTGPYEQYF

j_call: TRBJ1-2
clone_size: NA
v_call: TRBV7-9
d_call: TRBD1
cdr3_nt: TGTGCCAGCAGTGTTAGGGACAGGATTACCTATGGCTACACCTTC
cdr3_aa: CASSVRDRITYGYTF

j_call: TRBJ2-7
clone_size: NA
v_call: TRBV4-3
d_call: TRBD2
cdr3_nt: TGCGCCAGCAGCCTGGCGGGGGGGCCCTACGAGCAGTACTTC
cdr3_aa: CASSLAGGPYEQYF

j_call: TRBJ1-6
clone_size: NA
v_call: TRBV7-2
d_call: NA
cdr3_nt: TGTGCCAGCAGCTTAGACAGGTTTACAGGCCCCAATTCACCCCTCCACTTT
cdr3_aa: CASSLDRFTGPNSPLHF